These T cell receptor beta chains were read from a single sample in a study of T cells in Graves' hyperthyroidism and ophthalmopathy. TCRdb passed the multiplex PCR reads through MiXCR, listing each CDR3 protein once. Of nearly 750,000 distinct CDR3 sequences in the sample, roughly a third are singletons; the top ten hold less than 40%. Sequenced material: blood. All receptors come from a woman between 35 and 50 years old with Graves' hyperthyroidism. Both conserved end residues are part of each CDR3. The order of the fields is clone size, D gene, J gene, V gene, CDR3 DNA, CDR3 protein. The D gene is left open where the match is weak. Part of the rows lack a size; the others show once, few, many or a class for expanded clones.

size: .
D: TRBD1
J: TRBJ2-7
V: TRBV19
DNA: TGTGCCAGTAATACAGGACAGGTTATGACCTACGAGCAGTACTTC
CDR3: CASNTGQVMTYEQYF

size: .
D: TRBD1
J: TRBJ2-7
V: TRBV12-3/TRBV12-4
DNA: TGTGCCAGCAGTTGTACCCCGGGACAGTGCGCACGTTACGAGCAGTACTTC
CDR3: CASSCTPGQCARYEQYF

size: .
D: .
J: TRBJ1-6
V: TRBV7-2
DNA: TGTGCCAGCAGTTTAGGCCAGGTTTCCGTCCCTCTCCACTTT
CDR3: CASSLGQVSVPLHF

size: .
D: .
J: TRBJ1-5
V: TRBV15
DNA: TGTGCCACCAGCAGCCAAGAAGGCGGTAGCAATCAGCCCCAGCATTTT
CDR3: CATSSQEGGSNQPQHF

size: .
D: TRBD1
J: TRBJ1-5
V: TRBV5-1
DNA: TGCGCCAGCAGCGGAGCCGGACAGGCCAATCAGCCCCAGCATTTT
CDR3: CASSGAGQANQPQHF

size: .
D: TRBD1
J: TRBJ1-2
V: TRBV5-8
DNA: TGTGCCAGCAGCTCTAACAGGGGGCACCTCTATGGCTACACCTTC
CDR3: CASSSNRGHLYGYTF

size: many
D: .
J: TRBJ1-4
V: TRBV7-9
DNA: TGTGCCAGCAGCCAATACTCAGGTGCTGAAAAACTGTTTTTT
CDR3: CASSQYSGAEKLFF

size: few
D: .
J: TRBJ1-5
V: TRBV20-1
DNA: TGCAGTGCTAGGAGGCAGGGCTTTGAAGGCAATCAGCCCCAGCATTTT
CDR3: CSARRQGFEGNQPQHF

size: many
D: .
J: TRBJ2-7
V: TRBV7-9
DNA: TGTGCCAGCAGCTTAGGGACCACCTACGACGTGCAGTACTTC
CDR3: CASSLGTTYDVQYF

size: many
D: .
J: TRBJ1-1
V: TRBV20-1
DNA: TGCAGTGCTAGGGGGGTGAACACTGAAGCTTTCTTT
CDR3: CSARGVNTEAFF

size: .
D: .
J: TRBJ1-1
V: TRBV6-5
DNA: TGTGCCAGCAGCCAGAGCGTGGCGAACACTGAAGCTTTCTTT
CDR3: CASSQSVANTEAFF

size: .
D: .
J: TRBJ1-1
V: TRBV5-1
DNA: TGCGCCAGCAGCTTGGCGGGGGGCCCCACTGAAGCTTTCTTT
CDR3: CASSLAGGPTEAFF

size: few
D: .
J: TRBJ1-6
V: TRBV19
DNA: TGTGCCAGTAGTGCGGTCGCGTATAATTCACCCCTCCACTTT
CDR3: CASSAVAYNSPLHF

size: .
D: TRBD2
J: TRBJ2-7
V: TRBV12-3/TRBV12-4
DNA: TGTGCCAGCAGTTTTGCGGGAGCATCCGAGCAGTACTTC
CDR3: CASSFAGASEQYF

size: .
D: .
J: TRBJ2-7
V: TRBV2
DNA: TGTGCCAGCAGTGTGGGCGGAAGGGCCACGTTTGAGCAGTACTTC
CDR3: CASSVGGRATFEQYF

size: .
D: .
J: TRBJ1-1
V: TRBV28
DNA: TGTGCCAGCAGGTCCGGGGCTGGCACTGAAGCTTTCTTT
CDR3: CASRSGAGTEAFF

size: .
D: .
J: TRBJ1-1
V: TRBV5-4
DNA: TGTGCCAGCAGCTTGGACCTAGGCGACACTGAAGCTTCCTTT
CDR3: CASSLDLGDTEASF

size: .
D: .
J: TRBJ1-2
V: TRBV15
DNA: TGTGCCACCAGCAGTTATGTGGGGGAAGTGAACTATGGCTACACCTTC
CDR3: CATSSYVGEVNYGYTF

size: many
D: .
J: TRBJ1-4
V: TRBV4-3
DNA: TGCGCCAGCAGCCAAGCAGAAGGTGAAAAACTGTTTTTT
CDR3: CASSQAEGEKLFF

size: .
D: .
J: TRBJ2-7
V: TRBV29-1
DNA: TGCAGCGTTGGCCAGAACACCGGGGATGCATACGAGCAGTACTTC
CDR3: CSVGQNTGDAYEQYF

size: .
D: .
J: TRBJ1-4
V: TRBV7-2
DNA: TGTGCCAGCAGCAACTTTGGGGATAATGAAAAGCTGTTTTTT
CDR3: CASSNFGDNEKLFF

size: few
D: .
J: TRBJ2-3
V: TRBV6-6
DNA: TGTGCCAGCAGTCGTCGAGAGGCTACAGATACGCAGTATTTT
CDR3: CASSRREATDTQYF

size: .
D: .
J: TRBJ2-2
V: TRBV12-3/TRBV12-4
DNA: TGTGCCAGCAAACAGGGTCGAAGTACCGGGGAGCTGTTTTTT
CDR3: CASKQGRSTGELFF

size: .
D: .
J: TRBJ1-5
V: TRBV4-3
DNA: TGCGCCAGCAGCCAACCCCGGACAGCTTTCTTCGTTAGCAATCAGCCCCAGCATTTT
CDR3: CASSQPRTAFFVSNQPQHF

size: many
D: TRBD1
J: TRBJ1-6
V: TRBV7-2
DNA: TGTGCCAGCAGCTTAACCGGGACAGAAAATTCACCCCTCCACTTT
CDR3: CASSLTGTENSPLHF

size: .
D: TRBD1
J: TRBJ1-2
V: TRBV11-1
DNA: TGTGCCAGCAGCTCGGGGACAGGGACGATGTACTATGGCTACACCTTC
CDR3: CASSSGTGTMYYGYTF

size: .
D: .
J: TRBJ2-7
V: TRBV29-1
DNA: TGCAGCTGGGTGGGTTACCACGAGCAGTACTTC
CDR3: CSWVGYHEQYF

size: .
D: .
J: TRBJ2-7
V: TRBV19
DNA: TGTGCCAGTAGTACTGGACCTCAGGCCAACGAGCAGTACTTC
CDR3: CASSTGPQANEQYF

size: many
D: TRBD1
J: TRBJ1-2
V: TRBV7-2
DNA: TGTGCCAGCAGCCCAGGGGGGGAGGGCTATGGCTACACCTTC
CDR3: CASSPGGEGYGYTF

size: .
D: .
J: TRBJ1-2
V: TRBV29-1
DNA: TGCAGCGCCAGGACACGCACGACGAACTATGGCTACACCTTC
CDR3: CSARTRTTNYGYTF

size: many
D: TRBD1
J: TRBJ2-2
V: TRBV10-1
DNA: TGCGCCAGCAGCAAGATGGACAGGGGCTTGAGCGGGGAGCTGTTTTTT
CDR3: CASSKMDRGLSGELFF

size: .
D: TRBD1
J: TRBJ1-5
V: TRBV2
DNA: TGTGCCAGCAGTTACGCCGGACAGGGATGGAATCAGCCCCAGCATTTT
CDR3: CASSYAGQGWNQPQHF

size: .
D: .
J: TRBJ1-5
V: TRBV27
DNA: TGTGCCAGCAGTTTAAGGTGGGACCAGCCCCAGCATTTT
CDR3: CASSLRWDQPQHF

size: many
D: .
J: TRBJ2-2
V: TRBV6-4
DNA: TGTGCCAGCAGTGTCAACGGCGCCACCGGGGAGCTGTTTTTT
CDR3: CASSVNGATGELFF

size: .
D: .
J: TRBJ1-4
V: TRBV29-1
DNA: TGCAGCGTTGCCGACGGGGGGGATGAAAAACTGTTTTTT
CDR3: CSVADGGDEKLFF

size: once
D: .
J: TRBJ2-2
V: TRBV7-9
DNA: TGTGCCAGCAGCCCTCACCCCGGGGAGGTAAACACCGGGGAGCTGTTTTTT
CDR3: CASSPHPGEVNTGELFF

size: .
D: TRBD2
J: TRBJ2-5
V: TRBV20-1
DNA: TGCAGTGCTAGAGAGACTAGCGGGGGGAAAGAGACCCAGTACTTC
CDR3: CSARETSGGKETQYF

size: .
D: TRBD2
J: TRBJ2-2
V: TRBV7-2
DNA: TGTGCCAGCAGTTTCTCCGGACTAGCGGCGAACACCGGGGAGCTGTTTTTT
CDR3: CASSFSGLAANTGELFF

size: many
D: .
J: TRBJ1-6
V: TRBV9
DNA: TGTGCCAGCAGCGCCGGGCTCGGCAATTCACCCCTCCACTTT
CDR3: CASSAGLGNSPLHF

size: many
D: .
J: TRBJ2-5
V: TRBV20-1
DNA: TGCAGTGCTGAGAAGGAGGGGTTAGAGACCCAGTACTTC
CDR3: CSAEKEGLETQYF

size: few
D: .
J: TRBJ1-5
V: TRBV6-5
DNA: TGTGCCAGCAGTCTCTTCGGGGGTCAAAATCAGCCCCAGCATTTT
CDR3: CASSLFGGQNQPQHF

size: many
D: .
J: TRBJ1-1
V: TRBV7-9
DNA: TGTGCCAGCAGCTTAGCGCTCCGGACAGTAGTCCCTGAAGCTTTCTTT
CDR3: CASSLALRTVVPEAFF

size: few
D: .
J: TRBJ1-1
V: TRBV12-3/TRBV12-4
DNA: TGTGCCAGCAGTTTACCGAACGCTGAAGCTTTCTTT
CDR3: CASSLPNAEAFF

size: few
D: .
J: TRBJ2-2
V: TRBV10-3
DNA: TGTGCCAGCAGTGGACAACAGAACACCGGGGAGCTGTTTTTT
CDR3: CASSGQQNTGELFF

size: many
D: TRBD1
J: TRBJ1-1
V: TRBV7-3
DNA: TGTGCCAGCAGCTTAAATGGACAGGGAAACACTGAAGCTTTCTTT
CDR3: CASSLNGQGNTEAFF

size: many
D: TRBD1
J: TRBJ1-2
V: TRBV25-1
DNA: TGTGCCAGCAGTGATGGACAGGGATACACCTTC
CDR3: CASSDGQGYTF

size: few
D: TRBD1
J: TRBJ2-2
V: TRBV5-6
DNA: TGTGCCAGCTTCCGGACAGGGAGTAGGCCCGGGGAGCTGTTTTTT
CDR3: CASFRTGSRPGELFF

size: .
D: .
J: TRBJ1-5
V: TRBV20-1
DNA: TGCAGTGCTAGAGATCAGAGAAGAGGGAATCAGCCCCAGCATTTT
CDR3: CSARDQRRGNQPQHF

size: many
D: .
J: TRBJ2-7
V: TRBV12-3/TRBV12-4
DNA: TGTGCCAGCACCCGGGGACGGTCCTACGAGCAGTACTTC
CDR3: CASTRGRSYEQYF

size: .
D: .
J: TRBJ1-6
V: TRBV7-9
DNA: TGTGCCAGCAGCTTAGAAGGGGAAGGCGGGCTGTCACCCCTCCACTTT
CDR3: CASSLEGEGGLSPLHF

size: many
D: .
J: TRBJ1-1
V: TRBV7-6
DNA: TGTGCCAGCAGCTCCCATTCTCGTGAAGCTTTCTTT
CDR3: CASSSHSREAFF